This T cell receptor (beta chain) was identified in a study of T cells in Graves' hyperthyroidism and ophthalmopathy. This clonotype was observed a handful of times. TCR beta CDR3 sequences were amplified from RNA transcripts. The study used the HTBI primer set for a first-round RT-PCR of the TCR CDR3. One entry per CDR3 protein, called by TCRdb with MiXCR from the multiplex PCR reads. Among hundreds of thousands of distinct CDR3 sequences listed, around 15% were seen once. CDR1 SQVTM and CDR2 ANQGSEA come from the germline V gene. The CDR3 length is 11 residues. Trimming cost V 4 bases and J 9 bases; bases outside gene matches: 6.

The TCR sequence derives from a woman aged 30 to 39 with Graves' hyperthyroidism. Sequencing input: blood. The rearrangement links TRBV29-1 to TRBJ2-7; 7 nucleotides align to TRBD2. CDR3 protein: CSVGGRGGQYF. The CDR3 DNA reads as TGCAGCGTTGGGGGGAGGGGAGGGCAGTACTTC.